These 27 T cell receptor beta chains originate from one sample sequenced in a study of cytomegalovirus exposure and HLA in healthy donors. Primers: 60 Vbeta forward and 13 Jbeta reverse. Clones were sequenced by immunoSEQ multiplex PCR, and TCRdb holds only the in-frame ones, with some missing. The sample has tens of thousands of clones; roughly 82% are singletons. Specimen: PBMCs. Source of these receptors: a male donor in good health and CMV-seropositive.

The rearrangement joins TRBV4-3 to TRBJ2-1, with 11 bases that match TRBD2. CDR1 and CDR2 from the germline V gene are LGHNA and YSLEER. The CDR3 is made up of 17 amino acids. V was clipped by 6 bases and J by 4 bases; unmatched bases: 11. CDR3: CASRWSASGGIYNEQFF. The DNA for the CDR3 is TGCGCCAGCAGATGGTCGGCTAGCGGGGGGATTTACAATGAGCAGTTCTTC.

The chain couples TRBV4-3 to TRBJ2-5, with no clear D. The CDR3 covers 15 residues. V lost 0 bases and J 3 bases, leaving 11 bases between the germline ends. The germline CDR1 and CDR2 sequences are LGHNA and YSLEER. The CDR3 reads CASSQDWAIKETQYF. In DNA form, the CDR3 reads TGCGCCAGCAGCCAAGATTGGGCGATTAAAGAGACCCAGTACTTC.

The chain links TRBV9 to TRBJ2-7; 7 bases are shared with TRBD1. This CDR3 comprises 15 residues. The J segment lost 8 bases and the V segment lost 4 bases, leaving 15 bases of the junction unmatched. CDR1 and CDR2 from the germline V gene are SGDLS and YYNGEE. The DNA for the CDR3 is TGTGCCAGCAGCTCTAGCCCACGGACAGGCTCCCAGCAGTACTTC. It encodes CASSSSPRTGSQQYF.

The CDR3 coding sequence is TGTGCCAGCTCACCCCTGAGGGGCGGAGGGGCGACAGATACGCAGTATTTT. Translating gives CASSPLRGGGATDTQYF. The chain combines TRBV18 with TRBJ2-3; the D gene is possibly TRBD2 (6 bases). Trimming left V 3 bases short and J 3 bases short, with 19 bases between. The germline gives CDR1 KGHSH, CDR2 LQKENI. The CDR3 runs 17 residues. The entire variable domain, with the rest obtained from reference TRBV18 and TRBJ2-3, is as follows: NAGVMQNPRHLVRRRGQEARLRCSPMKGHSHVYWYRQLPEEGLKFMVYLQKENIIDESGMPKERFSAEFPKEGPSILRIQQVVRGDSAAYFCASSPLRGGGATDTQYFGPGTRLTVL.

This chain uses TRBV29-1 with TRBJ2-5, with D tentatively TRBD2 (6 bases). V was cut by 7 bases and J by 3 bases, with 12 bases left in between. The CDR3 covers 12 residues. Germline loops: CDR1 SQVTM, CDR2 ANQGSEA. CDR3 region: CSGRAQEETQYF. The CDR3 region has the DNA TGCAGCGGGAGGGCCCAAGAAGAGACCCAGTACTTC.

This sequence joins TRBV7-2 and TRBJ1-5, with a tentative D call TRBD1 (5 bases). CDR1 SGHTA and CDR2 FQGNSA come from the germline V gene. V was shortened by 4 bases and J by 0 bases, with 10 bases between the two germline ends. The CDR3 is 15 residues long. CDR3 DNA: TGTGCCAGCAGCTCCAGGGTGGGTAGCAATCAGCCCCAGCATTTT. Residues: CASSSRVGSNQPQHF.

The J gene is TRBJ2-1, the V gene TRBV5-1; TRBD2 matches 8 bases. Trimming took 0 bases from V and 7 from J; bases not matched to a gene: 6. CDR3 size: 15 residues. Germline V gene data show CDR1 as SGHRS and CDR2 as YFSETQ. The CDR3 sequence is CASSLVDGGANEQFF. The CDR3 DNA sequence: TGCGCCAGCAGCTTGGTCGACGGGGGGGCAAATGAGCAGTTCTTC. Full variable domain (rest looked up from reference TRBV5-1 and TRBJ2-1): KAGVTQTPRYLIKTRGQQVTLSCSPISGHRSVSWYQQTPGQGLQFLFEYFSETQRNKGNFPGRFSGRQFSNSRSEMNVSTLELGDSALYLCASSLVDGGANEQFFGPGTRLTVL.

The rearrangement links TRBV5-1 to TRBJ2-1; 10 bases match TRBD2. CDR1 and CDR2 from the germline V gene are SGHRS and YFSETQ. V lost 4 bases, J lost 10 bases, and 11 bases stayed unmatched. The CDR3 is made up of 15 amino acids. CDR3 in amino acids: CASSPPPSGGVEQFF. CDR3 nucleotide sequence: TGCGCCAGCAGCCCCCCGCCGAGCGGGGGGGTGGAGCAGTTCTTC.

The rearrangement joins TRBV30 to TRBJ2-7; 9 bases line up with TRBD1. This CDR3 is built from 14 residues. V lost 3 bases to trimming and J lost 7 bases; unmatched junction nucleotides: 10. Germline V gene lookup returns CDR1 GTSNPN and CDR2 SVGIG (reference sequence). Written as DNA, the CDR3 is TGTGCCTGGAGCAAAGGGACAGGGAAATCAGAGCAGTACTTC. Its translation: CAWSKGTGKSEQYF.

The CDR3 protein is CASSEGLGAQYF. DNA of the CDR3: TGTGCCAGCAGCGAGGGCCTAGGGGCCCAGTACTTC. The V gene is TRBV9, the J gene TRBJ2-5, with D tentatively TRBD1 (5 bases). Germline loops: CDR1 SGDLS, CDR2 YYNGEE. V gave up 3 bases and J gave up 9 bases, with 12 bases separating them. This CDR3 is built from 12 residues.

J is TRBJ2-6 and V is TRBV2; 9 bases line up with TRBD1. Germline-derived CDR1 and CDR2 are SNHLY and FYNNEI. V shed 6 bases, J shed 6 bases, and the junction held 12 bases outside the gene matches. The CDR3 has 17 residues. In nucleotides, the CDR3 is TGTGCCAGCAGGGGACAGGGACCCTCTGGTGAGGCCAACGTCCTGACTTTC. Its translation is CASRGQGPSGEANVLTF. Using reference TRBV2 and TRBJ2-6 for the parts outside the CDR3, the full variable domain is EPEVTQTPSHQVTQMGQEVILRCVPISNHLYFYWYRQILGQKVEFLVSFYNNEISEKSEIFDDQFSVERPDGSNFTLKIRSTKLEDSAMYFCASRGQGPSGEANVLTFGAGSRLTVL.

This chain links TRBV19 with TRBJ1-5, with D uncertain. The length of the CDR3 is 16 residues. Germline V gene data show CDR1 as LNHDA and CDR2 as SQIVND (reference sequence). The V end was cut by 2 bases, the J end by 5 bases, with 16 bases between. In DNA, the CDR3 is TGTGCCAGTAGTATAAGCGGGGTGTTACAATATCAGCCCCAGCATTTT. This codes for CASSISGVLQYQPQHF.

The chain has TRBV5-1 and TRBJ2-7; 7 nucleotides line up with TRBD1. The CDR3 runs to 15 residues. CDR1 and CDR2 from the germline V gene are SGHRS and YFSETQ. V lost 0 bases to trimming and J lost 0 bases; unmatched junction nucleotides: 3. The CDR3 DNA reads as TGCGCCAGCAGCTTGGGAGGGACAGACTCCTACGAGCAGTACTTC. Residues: CASSLGGTDSYEQYF.

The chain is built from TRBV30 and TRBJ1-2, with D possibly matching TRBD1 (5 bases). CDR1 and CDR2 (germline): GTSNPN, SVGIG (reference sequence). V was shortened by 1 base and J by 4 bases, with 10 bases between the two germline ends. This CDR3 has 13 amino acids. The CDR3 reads CAWSAGGPYGYTF. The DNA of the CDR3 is TGTGCCTGGAGTGCGGGGGGACCCTATGGCTACACCTTC.

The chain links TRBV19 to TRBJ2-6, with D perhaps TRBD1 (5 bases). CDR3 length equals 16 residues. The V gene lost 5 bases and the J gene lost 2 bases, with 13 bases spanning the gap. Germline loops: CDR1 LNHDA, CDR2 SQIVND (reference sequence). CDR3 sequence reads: CASSLQGNAGANVLTF. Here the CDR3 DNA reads TGTGCCAGTAGTCTCCAGGGAAACGCTGGGGCCAACGTCCTGACTTTC. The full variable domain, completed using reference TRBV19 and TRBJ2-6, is DGGITQSPKYLFRKEGQNVTLSCEQNLNHDAMYWYRQDPGQGLRLIYYSQIVNDFQKGDIAEGYSVSREKKESFPLTVTSAQKNPTAFYLCASSLQGNAGANVLTFGAGSRLTVL.

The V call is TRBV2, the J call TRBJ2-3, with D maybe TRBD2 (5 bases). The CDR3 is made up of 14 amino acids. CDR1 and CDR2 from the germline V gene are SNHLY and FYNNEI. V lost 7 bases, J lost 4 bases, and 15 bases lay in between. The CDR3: CASTGNRRADTQYF. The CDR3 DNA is TGTGCCAGCACCGGGAATCGACGAGCAGATACGCAGTATTTT.

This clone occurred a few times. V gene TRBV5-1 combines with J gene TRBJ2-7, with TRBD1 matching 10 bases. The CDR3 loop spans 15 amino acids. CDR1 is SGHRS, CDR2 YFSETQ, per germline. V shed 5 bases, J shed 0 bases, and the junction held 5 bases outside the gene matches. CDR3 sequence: CASSPGQGSSYEQYF. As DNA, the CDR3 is TGCGCCAGCAGTCCGGGACAGGGGAGCTCCTACGAGCAGTACTTC. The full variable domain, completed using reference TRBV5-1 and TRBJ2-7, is KAGVTQTPRYLIKTRGQQVTLSCSPISGHRSVSWYQQTPGQGLQFLFEYFSETQRNKGNFPGRFSGRQFSNSRSEMNVSTLELGDSALYLCASSPGQGSSYEQYFGPGTRLTVT.

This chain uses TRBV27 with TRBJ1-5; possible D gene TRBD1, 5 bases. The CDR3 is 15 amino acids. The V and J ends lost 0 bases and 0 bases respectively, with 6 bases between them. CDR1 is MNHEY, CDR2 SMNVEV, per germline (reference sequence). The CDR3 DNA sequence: TGTGCCAGCAGTTTATCAGGGGCTAGCAATCAGCCCCAGCATTTT. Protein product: CASSLSGASNQPQHF.

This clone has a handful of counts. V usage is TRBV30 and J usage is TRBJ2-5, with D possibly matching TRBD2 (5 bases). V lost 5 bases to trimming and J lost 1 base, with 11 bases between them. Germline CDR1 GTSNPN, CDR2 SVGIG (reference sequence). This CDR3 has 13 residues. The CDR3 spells CAWGKGVQETQYF. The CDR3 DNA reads TGTGCCTGGGGGAAGGGAGTCCAAGAGACCCAGTACTTC.

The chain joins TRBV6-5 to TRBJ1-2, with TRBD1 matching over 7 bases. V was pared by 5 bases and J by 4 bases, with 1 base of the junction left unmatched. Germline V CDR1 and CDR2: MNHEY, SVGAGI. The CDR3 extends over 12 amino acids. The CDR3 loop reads CASSRTGYGYTF. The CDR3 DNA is TGTGCCAGCAGTCGGACAGGCTATGGCTACACCTTC.

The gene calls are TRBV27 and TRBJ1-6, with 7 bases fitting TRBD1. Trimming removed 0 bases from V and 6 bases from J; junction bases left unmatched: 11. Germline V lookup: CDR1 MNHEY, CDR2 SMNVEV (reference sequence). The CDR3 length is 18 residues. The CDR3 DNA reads TGTGCCAGCAGTTTATCGACAACCGGGACAGCGTTTAATTCACCCCTCCACTTT. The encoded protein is CASSLSTTGTAFNSPLHF.

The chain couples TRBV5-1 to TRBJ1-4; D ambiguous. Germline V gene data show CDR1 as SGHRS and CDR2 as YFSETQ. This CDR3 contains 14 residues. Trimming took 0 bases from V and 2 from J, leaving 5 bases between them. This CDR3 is CASSLGSTNEKLFF. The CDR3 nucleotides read TGCGCCAGCAGCTTGGGGAGTACTAATGAAAAACTGTTTTTT.

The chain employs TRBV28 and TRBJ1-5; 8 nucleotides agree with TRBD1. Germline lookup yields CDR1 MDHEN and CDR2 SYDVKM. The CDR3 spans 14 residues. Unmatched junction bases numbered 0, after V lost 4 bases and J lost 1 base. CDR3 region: CASSSGGSNQPQHF. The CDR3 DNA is TGTGCCAGCAGTTCAGGGGGCAGCAATCAGCCCCAGCATTTT.

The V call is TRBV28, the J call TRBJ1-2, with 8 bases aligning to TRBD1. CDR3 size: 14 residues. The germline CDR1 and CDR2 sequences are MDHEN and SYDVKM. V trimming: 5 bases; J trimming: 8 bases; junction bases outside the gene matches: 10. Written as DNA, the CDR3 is TGTGCCAGCAGTGCAGGGGGCGCGGGAACGGGCTACACCTTC. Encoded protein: CASSAGGAGTGYTF.

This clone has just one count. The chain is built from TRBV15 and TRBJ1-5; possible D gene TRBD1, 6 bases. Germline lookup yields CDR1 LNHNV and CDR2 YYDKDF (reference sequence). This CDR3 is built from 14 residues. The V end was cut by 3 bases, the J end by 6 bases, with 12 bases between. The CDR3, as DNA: TGTGCCACCAGCAGGGTCAGGGGTGGTCAGCCCCAGCATTTT. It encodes CATSRVRGGQPQHF.

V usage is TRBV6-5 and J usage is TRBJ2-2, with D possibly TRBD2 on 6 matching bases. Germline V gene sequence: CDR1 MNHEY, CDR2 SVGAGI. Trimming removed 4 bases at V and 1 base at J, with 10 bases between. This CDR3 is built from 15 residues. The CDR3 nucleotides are TGTGCCAGCAGTTTGGGGGGAGGGAACACCGGGGAGCTGTTTTTT. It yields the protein CASSLGGGNTGELFF.

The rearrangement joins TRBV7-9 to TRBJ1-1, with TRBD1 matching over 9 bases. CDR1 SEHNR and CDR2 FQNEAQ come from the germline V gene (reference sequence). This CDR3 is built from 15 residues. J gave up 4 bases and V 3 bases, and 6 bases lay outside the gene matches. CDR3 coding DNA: TGTGCCAGCAGCTTGACAGGGGGTCCGGGCACTGAAGCTTTCTTT. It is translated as CASSLTGGPGTEAFF.